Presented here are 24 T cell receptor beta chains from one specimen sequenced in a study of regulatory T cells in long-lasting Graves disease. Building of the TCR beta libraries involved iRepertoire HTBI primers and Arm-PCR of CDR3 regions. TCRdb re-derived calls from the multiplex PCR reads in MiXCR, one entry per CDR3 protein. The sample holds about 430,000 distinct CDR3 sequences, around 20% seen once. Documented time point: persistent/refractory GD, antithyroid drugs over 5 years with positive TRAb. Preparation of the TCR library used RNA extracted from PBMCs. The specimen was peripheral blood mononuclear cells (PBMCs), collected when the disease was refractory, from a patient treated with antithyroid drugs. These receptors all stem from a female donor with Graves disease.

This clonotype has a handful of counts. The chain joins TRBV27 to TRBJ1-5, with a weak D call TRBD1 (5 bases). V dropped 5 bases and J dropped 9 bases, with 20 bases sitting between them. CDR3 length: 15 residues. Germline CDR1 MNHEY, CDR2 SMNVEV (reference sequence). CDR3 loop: CASSPLTVGVRPQHF. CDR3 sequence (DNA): TGTGCCAGCAGTCCCCTGACAGTAGGGGTTCGGCCCCAGCATTTT.

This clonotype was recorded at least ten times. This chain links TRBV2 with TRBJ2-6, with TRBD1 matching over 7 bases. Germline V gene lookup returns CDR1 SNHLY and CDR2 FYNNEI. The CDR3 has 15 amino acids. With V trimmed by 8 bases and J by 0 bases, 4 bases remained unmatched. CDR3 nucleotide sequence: TGTGCCAGCGGCCGGGACAGCTCTGGGGCCAACGTCCTGACTTTC. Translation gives CASGRDSSGANVLTF.

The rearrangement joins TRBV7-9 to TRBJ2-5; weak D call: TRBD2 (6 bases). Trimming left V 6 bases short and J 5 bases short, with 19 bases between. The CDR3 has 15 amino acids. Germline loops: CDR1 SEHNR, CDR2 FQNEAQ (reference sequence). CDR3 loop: CASSLTWDFSETQYF. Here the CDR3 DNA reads TGTGCCAGCAGTTTGACCTGGGACTTTTCGGAGACCCAGTACTTC.

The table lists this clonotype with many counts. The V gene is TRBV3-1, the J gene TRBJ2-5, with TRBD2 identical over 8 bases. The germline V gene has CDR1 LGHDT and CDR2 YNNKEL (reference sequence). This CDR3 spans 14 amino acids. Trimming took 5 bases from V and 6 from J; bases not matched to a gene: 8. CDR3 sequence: CASSKQGSGKTQYF. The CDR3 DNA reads TGTGCCAGCAGCAAACAGGGTAGCGGGAAGACCCAGTACTTC.

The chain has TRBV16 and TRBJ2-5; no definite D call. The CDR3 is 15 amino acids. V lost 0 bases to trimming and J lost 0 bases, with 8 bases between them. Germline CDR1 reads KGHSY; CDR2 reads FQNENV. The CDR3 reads CASSQSKRDQETQYF. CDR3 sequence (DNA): TGTGCCAGCAGCCAATCGAAAAGGGACCAAGAGACCCAGTACTTC.

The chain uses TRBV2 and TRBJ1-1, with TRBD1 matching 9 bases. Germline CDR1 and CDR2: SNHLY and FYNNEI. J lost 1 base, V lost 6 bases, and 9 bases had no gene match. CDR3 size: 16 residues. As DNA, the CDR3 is TGTGCCAGCAGGGGACAGGGCTATATAGGGAACACTGAAGCTTTCTTT. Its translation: CASRGQGYIGNTEAFF. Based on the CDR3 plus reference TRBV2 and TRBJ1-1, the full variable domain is EPEVTQTPSHQVTQMGQEVILRCVPISNHLYFYWYRQILGQKVEFLVSFYNNEISEKSEIFDDQFSVERPDGSNFTLKIRSTKLEDSAMYFCASRGQGYIGNTEAFFGQGTRLTVV.

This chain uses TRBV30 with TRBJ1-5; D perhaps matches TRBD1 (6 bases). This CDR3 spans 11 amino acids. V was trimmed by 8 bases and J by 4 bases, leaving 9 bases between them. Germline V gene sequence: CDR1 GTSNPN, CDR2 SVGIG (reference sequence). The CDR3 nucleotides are TGTGCCGGAGGACAGAATCAGCCCCAGCATTTT. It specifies CAGGQNQPQHF.

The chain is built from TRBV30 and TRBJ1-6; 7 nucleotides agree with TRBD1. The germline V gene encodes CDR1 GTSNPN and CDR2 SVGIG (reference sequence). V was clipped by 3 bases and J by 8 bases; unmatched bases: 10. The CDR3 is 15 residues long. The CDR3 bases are TGTGCCTGGAGAACGGGACAGATAGAGGATTCACCCCTCCACTTT. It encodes CAWRTGQIEDSPLHF.

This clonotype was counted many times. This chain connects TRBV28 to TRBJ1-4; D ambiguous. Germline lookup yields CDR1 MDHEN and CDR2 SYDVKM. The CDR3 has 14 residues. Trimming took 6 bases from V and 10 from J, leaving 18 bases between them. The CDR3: CASSKTGPGRKLFF. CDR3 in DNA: TGTGCCAGCAGCAAAACTGGCCCCGGGCGAAAACTGTTTTTT. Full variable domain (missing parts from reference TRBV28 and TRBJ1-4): DVKVTQSSRYLVKRTGEKVFLECVQDMDHENMFWYRQDPGLGLRLIYFSYDVKMKEKGDIPEGYSVSREKKERFSLILESASTNQTSMYLCASSKTGPGRKLFFGSGTQLSVL.

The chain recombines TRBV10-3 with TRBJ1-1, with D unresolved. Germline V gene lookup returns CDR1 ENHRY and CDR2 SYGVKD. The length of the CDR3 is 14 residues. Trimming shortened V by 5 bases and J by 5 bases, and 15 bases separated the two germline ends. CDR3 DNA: TGTGCCATCAGTACGAACGTAGAAGGTACTGAAGCTTTCTTT. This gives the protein CAISTNVEGTEAFF.

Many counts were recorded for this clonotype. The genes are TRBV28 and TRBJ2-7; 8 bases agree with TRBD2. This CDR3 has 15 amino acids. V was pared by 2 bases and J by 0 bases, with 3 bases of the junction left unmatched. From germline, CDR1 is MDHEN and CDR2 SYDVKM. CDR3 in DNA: TGTGCCAGCAGTTTACCAGGGACTAGCTCCTACGAGCAGTACTTC. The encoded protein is CASSLPGTSSYEQYF.

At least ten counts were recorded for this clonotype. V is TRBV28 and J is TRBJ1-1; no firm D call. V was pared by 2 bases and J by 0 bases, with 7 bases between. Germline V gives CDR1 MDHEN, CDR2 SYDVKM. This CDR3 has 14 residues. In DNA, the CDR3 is TGTGCCAGCAGTTTACTGGACTTGAACACTGAAGCTTTCTTT. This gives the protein CASSLLDLNTEAFF.

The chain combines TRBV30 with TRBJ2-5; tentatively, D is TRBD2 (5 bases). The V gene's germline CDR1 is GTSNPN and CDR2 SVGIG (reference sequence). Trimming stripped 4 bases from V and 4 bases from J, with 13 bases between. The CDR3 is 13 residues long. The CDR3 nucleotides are TGTGCCTGGACTAGACGGGCGGGAGAGACCCAGTACTTC. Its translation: CAWTRRAGETQYF.

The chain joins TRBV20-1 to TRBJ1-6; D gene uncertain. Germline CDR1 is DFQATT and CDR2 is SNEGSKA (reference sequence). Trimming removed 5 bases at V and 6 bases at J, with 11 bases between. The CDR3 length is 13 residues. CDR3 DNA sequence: TGCAGTGCTCAGAGTGGGTCTAATTCACCCCTCCACTTT. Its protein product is CSAQSGSNSPLHF.

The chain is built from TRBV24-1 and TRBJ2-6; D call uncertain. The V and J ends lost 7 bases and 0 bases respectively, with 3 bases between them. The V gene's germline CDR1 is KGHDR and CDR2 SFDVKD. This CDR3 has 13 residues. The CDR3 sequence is CATSHSGANVLTF. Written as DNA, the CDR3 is TGTGCCACCAGCCACTCTGGGGCCAACGTCCTGACTTTC.

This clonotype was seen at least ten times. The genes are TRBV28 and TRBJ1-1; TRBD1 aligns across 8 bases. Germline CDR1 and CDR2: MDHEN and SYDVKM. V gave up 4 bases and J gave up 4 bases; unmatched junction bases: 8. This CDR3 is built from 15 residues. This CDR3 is CASSSSGGGRTEAFF. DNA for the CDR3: TGTGCCAGCAGTTCCTCAGGGGGCGGGCGCACTGAAGCTTTCTTT.

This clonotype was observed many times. The CDR3 bases are TGTGCCAGCTCCGAAGGGGGGTACTATGGCTACACCTTC. Translation gives CASSEGGYYGYTF. V and J are TRBV18 and TRBJ1-2, with TRBD1 as a possible D gene (6 bases). Germline V gene data show CDR1 as KGHSH and CDR2 as LQKENI. V dropped 6 bases and J dropped 3 bases, with 11 bases sitting between them. The CDR3 runs to 13 residues. The full variable domain, in which reference TRBV18 and TRBJ1-2 provide the parts outside the CDR3, is NAGVMQNPRHLVRRRGQEARLRCSPMKGHSHVYWYRQLPEEGLKFMVYLQKENIIDESGMPKERFSAEFPKEGPSILRIQQVVRGDSAAYFCASSEGGYYGYTFGSGTRLTVV.

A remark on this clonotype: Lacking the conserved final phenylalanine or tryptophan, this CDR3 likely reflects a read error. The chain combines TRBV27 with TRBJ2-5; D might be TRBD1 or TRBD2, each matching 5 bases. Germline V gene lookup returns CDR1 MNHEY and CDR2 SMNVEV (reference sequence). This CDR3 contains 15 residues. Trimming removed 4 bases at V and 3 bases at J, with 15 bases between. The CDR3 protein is CASSSPGAAKETQYL. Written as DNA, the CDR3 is TGTGCCAGCAGTTCCCCCGGGGCGGCAAAAGAGACCCAGTACCTC.

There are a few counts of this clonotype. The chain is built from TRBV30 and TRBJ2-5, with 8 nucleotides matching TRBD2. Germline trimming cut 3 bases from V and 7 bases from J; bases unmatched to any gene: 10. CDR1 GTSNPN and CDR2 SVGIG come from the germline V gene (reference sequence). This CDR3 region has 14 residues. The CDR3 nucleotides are TGTGCCTGGAGCAGAACTAGCGGCGTGGGGACCCAGTACTTC. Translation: CAWSRTSGVGTQYF.

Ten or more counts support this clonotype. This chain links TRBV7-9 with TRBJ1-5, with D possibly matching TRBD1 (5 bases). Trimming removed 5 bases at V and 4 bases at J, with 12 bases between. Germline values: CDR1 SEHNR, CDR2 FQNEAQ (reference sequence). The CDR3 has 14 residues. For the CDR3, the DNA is TGTGCCAGCAGCCCACCCGAGGGGAATCAGCCCCAGCATTTT. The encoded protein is CASSPPEGNQPQHF.

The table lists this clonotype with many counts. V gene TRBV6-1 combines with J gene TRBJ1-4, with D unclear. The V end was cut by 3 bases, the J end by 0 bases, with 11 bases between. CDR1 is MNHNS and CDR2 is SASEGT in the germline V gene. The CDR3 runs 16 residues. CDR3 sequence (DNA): TGTGCCAGCAGTGACGCTTTCGGAGCAACTAATGAAAAACTGTTTTTT. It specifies CASSDAFGATNEKLFF.

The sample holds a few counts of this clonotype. The CDR3 nucleotides read TGTGCCAGCAGCTTGGTTATGTCAGGCACCCTCGGAGAGACCCAGTACTTC. Translated: CASSLVMSGTLGETQYF. The V gene is TRBV5-6, the J gene TRBJ2-5; D is unclear. The CDR3 is 17 amino acids. Germline values: CDR1 SGHDT, CDR2 YYEEEE. V gave up 0 bases and J gave up 4 bases, with 19 bases separating them. The entire variable domain, with the rest obtained from reference TRBV5-6 and TRBJ2-5, is as follows: DAGVTQSPTHLIKTRGQQVTLRCSPKSGHDTVSWYQQALGQGPQFIFQYYEEEERQRGNFPDRFSGHQFPNYSSELNVNALLLGDSALYLCASSLVMSGTLGETQYFGPGTRLLVL.

The CDR3 region is CASSLTETRYNEQFF. In DNA, the CDR3 is TGTGCCAGCAGCTTAACAGAGACGCGCTACAATGAGCAGTTCTTC. This chain connects TRBV28 to TRBJ2-1, with D uncertain. Germline V gene data show CDR1 as MDHEN and CDR2 as SYDVKM. Deletions cut 6 bases from V and 3 bases from J, with 15 bases between. The CDR3 is 15 residues long.

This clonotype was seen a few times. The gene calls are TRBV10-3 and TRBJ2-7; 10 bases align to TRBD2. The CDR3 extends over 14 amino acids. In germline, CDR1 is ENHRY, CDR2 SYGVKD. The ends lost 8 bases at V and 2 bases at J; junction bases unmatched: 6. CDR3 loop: CAISGTSVPYEQYF. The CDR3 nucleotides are TGTGCCATCTCTGGGACTAGCGTCCCCTACGAGCAGTACTTC.